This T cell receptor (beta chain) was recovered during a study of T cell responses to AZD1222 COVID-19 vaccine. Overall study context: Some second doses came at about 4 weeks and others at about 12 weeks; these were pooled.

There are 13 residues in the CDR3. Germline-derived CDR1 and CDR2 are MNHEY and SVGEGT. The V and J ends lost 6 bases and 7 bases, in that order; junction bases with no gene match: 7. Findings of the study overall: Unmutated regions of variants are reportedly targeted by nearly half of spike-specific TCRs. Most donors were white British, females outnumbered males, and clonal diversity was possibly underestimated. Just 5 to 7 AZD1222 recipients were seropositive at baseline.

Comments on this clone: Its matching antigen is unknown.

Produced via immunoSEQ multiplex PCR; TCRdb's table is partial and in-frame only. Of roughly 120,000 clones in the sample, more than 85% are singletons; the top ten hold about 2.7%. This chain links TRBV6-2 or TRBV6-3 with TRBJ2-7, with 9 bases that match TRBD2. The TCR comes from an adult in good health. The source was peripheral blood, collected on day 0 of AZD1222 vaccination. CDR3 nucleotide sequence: TGTGCCAGCAGCTCATACGGACTAGCGGAGCAGTACTTC. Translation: CASSSYGLAEQYF.